This T cell receptor (beta chain) is drawn from a study of type 1 and type 2 diabetes patients (dated by TCRdb to about 2016). General notes on the study: The cohort comprised eight to ten type 1 diabetes patients, four type 2 diabetes patients and six or seven nondiabetic controls recruited in China. Across the study, CD4+ and CD8+ T cells were positively selected from PBMCs by means of CD4 or CD8 MicroBeads on MACS columns. A total of 18,976,912 paired-end reads were generated across the whole study. TCRbeta repertoires were profiled by high-throughput sequencing in the study to compare type 1 diabetes, type 2 diabetes and nondiabetic individuals. Type 2 diabetes patients were included as a disease comparison group for the type 1 diabetes patients. V gene usage was similar between 20-cycle and roughly 25-cycle amplification, suggesting similar primer efficiencies and random PCR bias. Sequencing of the TCRbeta libraries was paired-end and was performed on Illumina HiSeq 2000 or MiSeq instruments. Overall study outcomes, separate from this receptor: Type 2 diabetes patients had few highly-expanded CD4+ clones, median one, accounting for a median roughly 3.6% of reads. Only a limited number of T2D and control samples were sequenced, so some T1D-only HECs might also appear in more T2D or control samples. High diversity was shown by type 2 diabetes repertoires, and the diversity was significantly greater than that of type 1 diabetes repertoires in both CD4+ and CD8+ T cells. Type 2 diabetes and control samples had highly correlated V and J gene usage patterns, with an average between-sample correlation of approximately 0.97. Age and gender were not matched between study groups, possibly biasing interpretation.

For sequencing, an Illumina MiSeq was employed. TCRbeta CDR3 amplification used genomic DNA from the sorted T cell subsets as template. The TCRbeta CDR3 region was amplified by multiplex PCR with 30 forward and 13 reverse primers. PCR products were purified with AMPure XP beads, then indices and adaptors were added in a second approximately 25-cycle PCR. Libraries were gel-purified using the QIAquick Gel Extraction Kit before sequencing. The authors' pipeline ran thus. FLASH was used to merge the paired-end reads, and IgBLAST was used to align the reads to IMGT V, D and J germline references. Reads with below 70% alignment identity to germline references were discarded, and about 11 million reads were retained study-wide. CDR3 boundaries, reading frame and productivity were assigned according to IMGT definitions. Clones at or above 1% of reads were defined as highly-expanded clones, and diversity was measured by normalized Shannon entropy. Group differences in Shannon entropy were tested with unpaired two-tailed t-tests. TCRdb passed the public sequencing reads through fastp at Q25 and MiXCR, retaining productive beta sequences. Rows are combined by CDR3 protein, so each entry shows the most common genes and DNA. These V and J calls are TCRdb output, not the study's own analysis. This sample lists some 250,000 distinct CDR3 sequences; around 47% were detected once. The ten largest make up about 13% of the sample.

Every diabetic patient fulfilled standard classification criteria for type 1 or type 2 diabetes, and glucose and C-peptide were measured using WHO-recommended methods. Donors were excluded if they had other autoimmune diseases or infections within the previous four weeks. Roughly 11 milliliters of peripheral blood were drawn from each participant. LymphoPrep density separation was used to isolate PBMCs. CDR1 and CDR2 (SGHAT, FQDESV) derive from the germline V gene (reference sequence). Trimming at the junction amounts to 3 bases on V and 3 bases on J, and the germline ends lie 15 bases apart. Counted from cysteine to phenylalanine, this CDR3 has 15 amino acids. Only the CDR3 portion is preserved as DNA: 45 bases, with reading frame beginning at the first base. This clonotype was seen a few times. Its antigen is still unknown. No base qualities exist here, and no much larger clone lies one base off it.

Recombination linked TRBV11-1 to TRBJ2-7, and possibly TRBD2, on 6 matching bases. Specimen: peripheral blood mononuclear cells (PBMCs). This TCR came from a young man with type 2 diabetes. In nucleotides, the sequence is TGTGCCAGCAGCTTGCCACCGACGGGGGTCTACGAGCAGTACTTC. This encodes CASSLPPTGVYEQYF. With the rest looked up from the reference TRBV11-1 and TRBJ2-7 genes rather than sequenced, the full variable domain is EAEVAQSPRYKITEKSQAVAFWCDPISGHATLYWYRQILGQGPELLVQFQDESVVDDSQLPKDRFSAERLKGVDSTLKIQPAELGDSAMYLCASSLPPTGVYEQYFGPGTRLTVT.